This is a list of T cell receptor beta chains from one sample in a study of T and B cells in COVID-19 patients. TCRdb re-analysed the multiplex PCR reads in MiXCR, keeping a single row per CDR3 protein. The profile covers about 7,800 distinct CDR3 sequences, with over 35% appearing a single time and more than 2.5% taken by the ten largest. Specimen: blood. The receptors were gathered from a human donor who had recovered from COVID-19. The CDR3 runs from the conserved cysteine through the conserved F or W. D genes are given only for firm matches. A clone size is listed for some rows: how often the clone was seen (once, few, many), or a class if it is expanded.

j_gene: TRBJ1-1; v_gene: TRBV6-5; abundance: .; d_gene: .; CDR3nt: TGTGCCAGCGACCGGGGTCAAAGGGCAGACACTGAAGCTTTCTTT; CDR3aa: CASDRGQRADTEAFF
j_gene: TRBJ2-3; v_gene: TRBV19; abundance: medium-sized; d_gene: .; CDR3nt: TGTGCCAGTAGTATGGGGAGGAGCACAGATACGCAGTATTTT; CDR3aa: CASSMGRSTDTQYF
j_gene: TRBJ2-6; v_gene: TRBV11-2; abundance: .; d_gene: TRBD2; CDR3nt: TGTGCCAGCAGCTTAGATCAGTCTAGCGGGGGCCACAGCTCTGGGGCCAACGTCCTGACTTTC; CDR3aa: CASSLDQSSGGHSSGANVLTF
j_gene: TRBJ1-5; v_gene: TRBV28; abundance: .; d_gene: TRBD1; CDR3nt: TGTGCCAGCATGGGACAGGCCTTAGAGCCCCAGCATTTT; CDR3aa: CASMGQALEPQHF
j_gene: TRBJ1-1; v_gene: TRBV5-5; abundance: .; d_gene: .; CDR3nt: TGTGCCAGCAGCTTGAAGGGGGGCACGAACACTGAAGCTTTCTTT; CDR3aa: CASSLKGGTNTEAFF
j_gene: TRBJ2-6; v_gene: TRBV6-1; abundance: .; d_gene: .; CDR3nt: TGTGCCAGCAGACGGTACCAGGCCAAGGCCGGGGCCAACGTCCTGACTTTC; CDR3aa: CASRRYQAKAGANVLTF
j_gene: TRBJ2-7; v_gene: TRBV30; abundance: few; d_gene: TRBD1; CDR3nt: TGTGCCTGGACCTCCGGGACAGGGGAGTACGAGCAGTACTTC; CDR3aa: CAWTSGTGEYEQYF
j_gene: TRBJ2-3; v_gene: TRBV5-4; abundance: .; d_gene: TRBD2; CDR3nt: TGTGCCAGCAGCTTGGGACTAGCGGGGGGGGAAACGCAGTATTTT; CDR3aa: CASSLGLAGGETQYF
j_gene: TRBJ2-3; v_gene: TRBV27; abundance: .; d_gene: .; CDR3nt: TGTGCCAGCAGTTTATATCCCCCAGGGGTCCAAGATACGCAGTATTTT; CDR3aa: CASSLYPPGVQDTQYF
j_gene: TRBJ2-7; v_gene: TRBV11-3; abundance: .; d_gene: .; CDR3nt: TGTGCCAGCAGCTTAAGGGATACCTACGAGCAGTACTTC; CDR3aa: CASSLRDTYEQYF
j_gene: TRBJ2-4; v_gene: TRBV6-2/TRBV6-3; abundance: .; d_gene: TRBD1; CDR3nt: TGTGCCAGCAGTTCCCCTCGACAGGGAAAAAACATTCAGTACTTC; CDR3aa: CASSSPRQGKNIQYF
j_gene: TRBJ1-3; v_gene: TRBV6-8; abundance: .; d_gene: TRBD1; CDR3nt: TGTGCCAGCAGTACAGGGGGCTCTGGAAACACCATATATTTT; CDR3aa: CASSTGGSGNTIYF
j_gene: TRBJ2-3; v_gene: TRBV30; abundance: .; d_gene: TRBD2; CDR3nt: TGTGCCAGTAGTGTACTAGCGGGGAGCACAGATACGCAGTATTTT; CDR3aa: CASSVLAGSTDTQYF
j_gene: TRBJ2-4; v_gene: TRBV7-9; abundance: .; d_gene: .; CDR3nt: TGTGCCAGCAGCCACCCGGAGAGGAACATTCAGTACTTC; CDR3aa: CASSHPERNIQYF
j_gene: TRBJ2-2; v_gene: TRBV15; abundance: .; d_gene: .; CDR3nt: TGTGCCACCAGCAGAGACACAACCGGGGAGCTGTTTTTT; CDR3aa: CATSRDTTGELFF
j_gene: TRBJ1-2; v_gene: TRBV18; abundance: few; d_gene: .; CDR3nt: TGTGCCAGCTCACCAGACAGCTCGTATGGCTACACCTTC; CDR3aa: CASSPDSSYGYTF
j_gene: TRBJ1-3; v_gene: TRBV30; abundance: .; d_gene: TRBD1; CDR3nt: TGTGCCTTGGACAGGCTTAACTCTGGAAACACCATATATTTT; CDR3aa: CALDRLNSGNTIYF
j_gene: TRBJ1-2; v_gene: TRBV7-2; abundance: once; d_gene: .; CDR3nt: TGTGCCAGCAGCCCCGGGGGCCTGGGATACGGCTACACCTTC; CDR3aa: CASSPGGLGYGYTF
j_gene: TRBJ1-1; v_gene: TRBV27; abundance: .; d_gene: .; CDR3nt: TGTGCCAGTTCAGAGGGGAAAACTGAAGCTTTCTTT; CDR3aa: CASSEGKTEAFF
j_gene: TRBJ1-6; v_gene: TRBV30; abundance: few; d_gene: TRBD1; CDR3nt: TGTGCCTGGAGTTCGGGACAGCGGAATTCACCCCTCCACTTT; CDR3aa: CAWSSGQRNSPLHF
j_gene: TRBJ2-6; v_gene: TRBV6-6; abundance: .; d_gene: TRBD2; CDR3nt: TGTGCCAGCAGTTACGGATTTAGGCTAGCGGGGGGACACTCTGGGGCCAACGTCCTGACTTTC; CDR3aa: CASSYGFRLAGGHSGANVLTF
j_gene: TRBJ2-1; v_gene: TRBV18; abundance: .; d_gene: TRBD2; CDR3nt: TGTGCCAGCTCACCGTCTGGGGGGGAAAATGAGCAGTTCTTC; CDR3aa: CASSPSGGENEQFF
j_gene: TRBJ2-3; v_gene: TRBV24-1; abundance: .; d_gene: .; CDR3nt: TGTGCCACCAGTGACCCCAGGGGTACAGATACGCAGTATTTT; CDR3aa: CATSDPRGTDTQYF
j_gene: TRBJ2-3; v_gene: TRBV29-1; abundance: .; d_gene: .; CDR3nt: TGCAGCGTTGAAGAAGGCCGACAGTTGATCACAGATACGCAGTATTTC; CDR3aa: CSVEEGRQLITDTQYF
j_gene: TRBJ2-3; v_gene: TRBV7-2; abundance: .; d_gene: .; CDR3nt: TGTGCCAGCAGCGCGCAGGGCCAGAACACAGATACGCAGTATTTT; CDR3aa: CASSAQGQNTDTQYF
j_gene: TRBJ2-1; v_gene: TRBV6-4; abundance: once; d_gene: TRBD2; CDR3nt: TGTGCCAGCAGTGACTCCCTAGCGGGGTCCAATGAGCAGTTCTTC; CDR3aa: CASSDSLAGSNEQFF
j_gene: TRBJ2-1; v_gene: TRBV27; abundance: medium-sized; d_gene: .; CDR3nt: TGTGCCAGCACCGATACTTTCCCCGGGACCCATGCTTACAATGAGCAGTTCTTC; CDR3aa: CASTDTFPGTHAYNEQFF
j_gene: TRBJ2-7; v_gene: TRBV5-4; abundance: .; d_gene: .; CDR3nt: TGTGCCAGCAGCTTGGGGGCAGGGGCCCCCGGCGAGCAGTACTTC; CDR3aa: CASSLGAGAPGEQYF
j_gene: TRBJ2-7; v_gene: TRBV6-1; abundance: .; d_gene: .; CDR3nt: TGTGCCAGCAGCGCCCAGGGTTTTAGCTCCTACGAGCAGTACTTC; CDR3aa: CASSAQGFSSYEQYF
j_gene: TRBJ2-7; v_gene: TRBV19; abundance: .; d_gene: .; CDR3nt: TGTGCCAGTAATACAGGGGGGGACGAGCAGTACTTC; CDR3aa: CASNTGGDEQYF
j_gene: TRBJ2-1; v_gene: TRBV12-3/TRBV12-4; abundance: few; d_gene: .; CDR3nt: TGTGCCAGCAGTTTGGGATTTGAGCAGTTCTTC; CDR3aa: CASSLGFEQFF
j_gene: TRBJ1-6; v_gene: TRBV19; abundance: .; d_gene: .; CDR3nt: TGTGCCACAGGAGGGGTCTATAATTCACCCCTCCACTTT; CDR3aa: CATGGVYNSPLHF
j_gene: TRBJ1-5; v_gene: TRBV6-1; abundance: .; d_gene: .; CDR3nt: TGTGCCAGCACCAATTGGACAATTCCCAATCAGCCCCAGCATTTT; CDR3aa: CASTNWTIPNQPQHF
j_gene: TRBJ1-2; v_gene: TRBV30; abundance: few; d_gene: .; CDR3nt: TGTGCCTGGAGGGCTGGGAGTGGTGGCTACACCTTC; CDR3aa: CAWRAGSGGYTF
j_gene: TRBJ2-5; v_gene: TRBV7-9; abundance: .; d_gene: .; CDR3nt: TGTGCCAGCAGCTTAGGCCAGGGGGGCCAGGAGACCCAGTACTTC; CDR3aa: CASSLGQGGQETQYF
j_gene: TRBJ2-5; v_gene: TRBV13; abundance: few; d_gene: TRBD1; CDR3nt: TGTGCCAGCAGCTCCCAGACAGGGGTAGAGACCCAGTACTTC; CDR3aa: CASSSQTGVETQYF
j_gene: TRBJ1-2; v_gene: TRBV4-3; abundance: .; d_gene: .; CDR3nt: TGTGCCAGCAGCCCACAAAGGGAAACGTACTATGGCTACACCTTC; CDR3aa: CASSPQRETYYGYTF
j_gene: TRBJ2-3; v_gene: TRBV19; abundance: large; d_gene: .; CDR3nt: TGTGCCAGTAGTATGGGGTCAGGGGGCACAGATACGCAGTATTTT; CDR3aa: CASSMGSGGTDTQYF
j_gene: TRBJ1-4; v_gene: TRBV6-5; abundance: .; d_gene: TRBD1; CDR3nt: TGTGCCAGCAGTCCAGGGGGAGGGAAACTGTTTTTT; CDR3aa: CASSPGGGKLFF
j_gene: TRBJ1-1; v_gene: TRBV27; abundance: once; d_gene: .; CDR3nt: TGTGCCAGCAGCCACAGCGACGGTCAGAACACTGAAGCTTTCTTT; CDR3aa: CASSHSDGQNTEAFF
j_gene: TRBJ2-3; v_gene: TRBV5-6; abundance: .; d_gene: .; CDR3nt: TGTGCCAGCAGCTTGTCAGGGCCAGATACGCAGTATTTT; CDR3aa: CASSLSGPDTQYF
j_gene: TRBJ1-2; v_gene: TRBV19; abundance: .; d_gene: TRBD1; CDR3nt: TGTGCCAGCAGCTTGTTCACAGGGGAGCGGGGCTACACCTTC; CDR3aa: CASSLFTGERGYTF
j_gene: TRBJ2-1; v_gene: TRBV27; abundance: .; d_gene: .; CDR3nt: TGTGCCAGCAGCCGGGGGAGCGGATACAATGAGCAGTTCTTC; CDR3aa: CASSRGSGYNEQFF
j_gene: TRBJ1-6; v_gene: TRBV7-4; abundance: once; d_gene: .; CDR3nt: TGTGCCAGCAGCCGTACGGGCTCCTATAATTCACCCCTCCACTTT; CDR3aa: CASSRTGSYNSPLHF
j_gene: TRBJ2-7; v_gene: TRBV6-5; abundance: .; d_gene: .; CDR3nt: TGTGCCAGCAACAAGCCCAGGGGCGGGCACGAGCAGTACTTC; CDR3aa: CASNKPRGGHEQYF
j_gene: TRBJ2-5; v_gene: TRBV6-5; abundance: .; d_gene: TRBD2; CDR3nt: TGTGCCAGCAGTCGGGCTAGCGGGACCAAAGAGACCCAGTACTTC; CDR3aa: CASSRASGTKETQYF
j_gene: TRBJ2-1; v_gene: TRBV12-3/TRBV12-4; abundance: few; d_gene: .; CDR3nt: TGTGCCAGCAGTTCACGAGGGGCTAGCTCCTACAATGAGCAGTTCTTC; CDR3aa: CASSSRGASSYNEQFF
j_gene: TRBJ2-2; v_gene: TRBV5-1; abundance: .; d_gene: .; CDR3nt: TGCGCCAGCAGCTTCGGCACTGGGGCCGGGGAGCTGTTTTTT; CDR3aa: CASSFGTGAGELFF
j_gene: TRBJ2-1; v_gene: TRBV6-5; abundance: few; d_gene: .; CDR3nt: TGTGCCAGCAGGACTTCTTTGGGGAATGAGCAGTTCTTC; CDR3aa: CASRTSLGNEQFF
j_gene: TRBJ1-5; v_gene: TRBV19; abundance: .; d_gene: .; CDR3nt: TGTGCCAGTAGGCGTGGGGGGGCGAGGATTGATCAGCCCCAGCATTTT; CDR3aa: CASRRGGARIDQPQHF
j_gene: TRBJ2-1; v_gene: TRBV7-2; abundance: .; d_gene: TRBD2; CDR3nt: TGTGCCAGCAGCTTAGTTAGCGGGGGCAATGAGCAGTTCTTC; CDR3aa: CASSLVSGGNEQFF